This T cell receptor (beta chain) is from a study of blood T cell repertoires in COVID-19. Study in general: The samples span acute and convalescent COVID-19 from the United States, Italy and Spain.

Participants reported their clinical history, and cohort assignment relied on those reports. Resolution of symptoms, clearance, or two negative PCRs was present in recovered Cohort 3 donors. Methods used by the authors: Reference gene primer amplification in the assay estimated nucleated cell counts. The repertoire was sequenced with immunoSEQ multiplex PCR; TCRdb's copy has only in-frame clones and lacks some. D and trimming were read from the DNA, whereas the V and J calls and clone size are those reported in that table. The data contain about 350,000 clones, about 87% of them singletons. The V and J ends lost 0 bases and 4 bases, in that order; junction bases with no gene match: 5. Germline V gene lookup returns CDR1 LGHNA and CDR2 YSLEER. The CDR3 sequence is 16 residues long.

This TCR was sampled from a woman between 25 and 40 years old who had recovered from COVID-19. Sequencing was done on a sample of PBMCs or T cells enriched from blood (not recorded which). The genes are TRBV4-3 and TRBJ2-3, with 9 positions matching TRBD2. CDR3 in DNA: TGCGCCAGCAGCCAAGAGTATCAGCGGGGGGCAGATACGCAGTATTTT. Residues: CASSQEYQRGADTQYF.